The 24 T cell receptor beta chains below all came from one sample that was sequenced in a study of Ad26.COV2.S vaccination and SARS-CoV-2 variants. The treatment: around 19 received Ad26.COV2.S at low or high dose, single or two shots; five or six received placebo; per-sample allocation not given. Vaccine and placebo recipients were sampled on day 63 after the first injection. Generated by immunoSEQ multiplex PCR, the TCRdb table keeps only in-frame clones and is missing some. Of around 300,000 clones listed, 88% are singletons. Specimen: peripheral blood, collected in a trial of Ad26.COV2.S vaccine versus placebo. These receptors all come from a person aged 18-65 years who received the Ad26.COV2.S COVID-19 vaccine or a placebo.

V gene TRBV6-2 or TRBV6-3 combines with J gene TRBJ2-6; the D is unclear. Trimming removed 2 bases at V and 9 bases at J, with 5 bases between. The CDR3 length is 12 residues. CDR1 is MNHEY and CDR2 is SVGEGT in the germline V gene. The DNA of the CDR3 is TGTGCCAGCAGTTACCCCCTCAACGTCCTGACTTTC. Its translation: CASSYPLNVLTF.

V gene TRBV5-6 combines with J gene TRBJ2-1, with TRBD2 as a possible D gene (5 bases). Germline CDR1 and CDR2: SGHDT and YYEEEE. V lost 0 bases, J lost 2 bases, and 12 bases lay in between. CDR3 size: 16 residues. CDR3 amino acids: CASSLELVGAYNEQFF. DNA for the CDR3: TGTGCCAGCAGCTTGGAACTGGTGGGAGCCTACAATGAGCAGTTCTTC.

The gene calls are TRBV6-1 and TRBJ1-5; D unclear. Trimming shortened V by 1 base and J by 6 bases, and 4 bases separated the two germline ends. CDR1 and CDR2 (germline): MNHNS, SASEGT. The CDR3 contains 12 residues. The DNA for the CDR3 is TGTGCCAGCAGTGAAGTTAGTCAGCCCCAGCATTTT. It codes for CASSEVSQPQHF.

The chain employs TRBV19 and TRBJ2-2, with D possibly matching TRBD1 (6 bases). The V end lost 7 bases, the J end lost 6 bases, and 15 bases lay between the germline ends. Germline V gives CDR1 LNHDA, CDR2 SQIVND (reference sequence). The CDR3 runs to 14 residues. The CDR3 DNA reads as TGTGCCAGTATGGGACAAAGGGTAGCCGGGGAGCTGTTTTTT. This codes for CASMGQRVAGELFF.

On this clone: Other DNA sequences in the same sample also yield this CDR3. The chain carries TRBV18 and TRBJ1-6, with unresolved D. Deletions cut 0 bases from V and 5 bases from J, with 8 bases between. CDR1 KGHSH and CDR2 LQKENI come from the germline V gene. The CDR3 contains 15 residues. CDR3 coding DNA: TGTGCCAGCTCACCACCGGGCAGAAATAATTCACCCCTCCACTTT. Its protein is CASSPPGRNNSPLHF.

The V call is TRBV30, the J call TRBJ1-6; D ambiguous. The V and J ends lost 4 bases and 10 bases respectively, with 11 bases between them. Germline V gives CDR1 GTSNPN, CDR2 SVGIG (reference sequence). The CDR3 covers 12 residues. The CDR3 loop reads CAWTGLGSPLHF. In DNA, the CDR3 is TGTGCCTGGACCGGTTTGGGATCACCCCTCCACTTT.

In DNA, the CDR3 is TGTGCCAGCAGCGCCCGGCTTGGGGGGAACTATGGCTACACCTTC. Translation: CASSARLGGNYGYTF. The rearrangement uses TRBV11-2 and TRBJ1-2; D perhaps matches TRBD1 (5 bases). V was shortened by 5 bases and J by 2 bases, with 15 bases between the two germline ends. CDR1 is SGHAT, CDR2 FQNNGV, per germline. This CDR3 has 15 amino acids.

V usage is TRBV28 and J usage is TRBJ1-5; 8 nucleotides agree with TRBD1. From germline, CDR1 is MDHEN and CDR2 SYDVKM. The CDR3 is 15 residues long. Trimming took 5 bases from V and 4 from J; bases not matched to a gene: 7. The CDR3 DNA reads as TGTGCCAGCAGTCCCGGGACAGGTCGTAATCAGCCCCAGCATTTT. Its protein product is CASSPGTGRNQPQHF. Full variable domain (missing parts from reference TRBV28 and TRBJ1-5): DVKVTQSSRYLVKRTGEKVFLECVQDMDHENMFWYRQDPGLGLRLIYFSYDVKMKEKGDIPEGYSVSREKKERFSLILESASTNQTSMYLCASSPGTGRNQPQHFGDGTRLSIL.

CDR3 sequence reads: CASSLPGTGGTGELFF. The CDR3 DNA follows: TGTGCCAGCAGCTTACCCGGGACAGGCGGTACCGGGGAGCTGTTTTTT. The chain uses TRBV5-4 and TRBJ2-2; TRBD1 aligns across 8 bases. Unmatched junction bases numbered 8, after V lost 2 bases and J lost 5 bases. Looked up from germline, CDR1 is SGHNT and CDR2 is YYREEE (reference sequence). The CDR3 contains 16 residues.

The J gene is TRBJ1-5, the V gene TRBV6-4; D is unresolved. Germline CDR1 reads MRHNA; CDR2 reads SNTAGT. The germline V and J ends were trimmed by 0 bases and 7 bases, with 19 bases remaining between them. The CDR3 totals 17 residues. The CDR3 DNA is TGTGCCAGCAGTGACTCGGTAATGGTAGAAGCAGGACAGCCCCAGCATTTT. Its translation is CASSDSVMVEAGQPQHF.

There are a few counts of this clone. The chain is built from TRBV5-4 and TRBJ1-2, with TRBD1 matching over 7 bases. After removal of 2 bases from V and 6 bases from J, the junction contained 4 bases not matched to a gene. Germline CDR1 is SGHNT and CDR2 is YYREEE (reference sequence). The CDR3 spans 13 residues. The CDR3 protein is CASSFDREDGYTF. The CDR3 coding sequence is TGTGCCAGCAGCTTCGACAGGGAGGATGGCTACACCTTC.

The genes are TRBV5-1 and TRBJ2-7; 7 nucleotides align to TRBD1. The ends lost 3 bases at V and 2 bases at J; junction bases unmatched: 5. The CDR3 consists of 14 residues. CDR1 and CDR2 (germline): SGHRS, YFSETQ. The CDR3 nucleotides are TGCGCCAGCAGCTCGCGACAGGGCCCCTACGAGCAGTACTTC. Its protein is CASSSRQGPYEQYF.

V is TRBV5-6 and J is TRBJ1-4; no clear D gene. The CDR3 consists of 15 residues. CDR1 SGHDT and CDR2 YYEEEE come from the germline V gene. V was cut by 0 bases and J by 6 bases, with 12 bases left in between. CDR3: CASSLVGGLDEKLFF. Written as DNA, the CDR3 is TGTGCCAGCAGCTTGGTGGGAGGGCTGGATGAAAAACTGTTTTTT.

In its sample, this clone was seen once. The V gene is TRBV7-9, the J gene TRBJ2-7; 7 bases are shared with TRBD2. V was pared by 6 bases and J by 7 bases, with 12 bases of the junction left unmatched. Germline values: CDR1 SEHNR, CDR2 FQNEAQ (reference sequence). The CDR3 is 14 amino acids. CDR3 in amino acids: CASSHLAGASEQYF. As DNA, the CDR3 is TGTGCCAGCAGTCACCTGGCGGGAGCCTCGGAGCAGTACTTC.

The genes are TRBV27 and TRBJ1-2; maybe TRBD1 (5 bases). CDR1 is MNHEY and CDR2 is SMNVEV in the germline V gene (reference sequence). The CDR3 covers 13 residues. The V end lost 7 bases, the J end lost 5 bases, and 14 bases lay between the germline ends. This CDR3 reads CASTKGGGYGYTF. CDR3 coding DNA: TGTGCCAGCACCAAAGGTGGGGGATATGGCTACACCTTC.

V is TRBV30 and J is TRBJ1-1, with no clear D. This CDR3 comprises 13 residues. The germline gives CDR1 GTSNPN, CDR2 SVGIG (reference sequence). Trimming took 5 bases from V and 1 from J, leaving 11 bases between them. The CDR3 reads CAWAPHKNTEAFF. CDR3 bases: TGTGCCTGGGCACCACATAAGAACACTGAAGCTTTCTTT.

The V gene is TRBV29-1, the J gene TRBJ2-7; D is undetermined. Germline lookup yields CDR1 SQVTM and CDR2 ANQGSEA. The CDR3 runs to 13 residues. The V and J ends lost 5 bases and 1 base respectively, with 12 bases between them. The CDR3 coding sequence is TGCAGCGTTACTTTAAGCGTATCCTACGAGCAGTACTTC. Protein: CSVTLSVSYEQYF.

J is TRBJ1-2 and V is TRBV3-1 (or the pseudogene TRBV3-2), with D perhaps TRBD1 (6 bases). The V end lost 4 bases, the J end lost 7 bases, and 16 bases lay between the germline ends. This CDR3 region has 14 residues. Germline CDR1 and CDR2: LGHDT and YNNKEL (reference sequence). Here the CDR3 reads CASSPGLQGRGYTF. The CDR3 region has the DNA TGTGCCAGCAGCCCCGGACTGCAGGGGCGTGGCTACACCTTC.

The chain recombines TRBV14 with TRBJ1-2, with D uncertain. There are 12 residues in the CDR3. Looked up from germline, CDR1 is SGHDN and CDR2 is FVKESK. Trimming cost V 4 bases and J 3 bases, with 6 bases left between them. CDR3 amino acids: CASSPHYYGYTF. As DNA, the CDR3 is TGTGCCAGCAGCCCCCACTACTATGGCTACACCTTC.

V and J are TRBV2 and TRBJ1-1; D remains unclear. The V gene's germline CDR1 is SNHLY and CDR2 FYNNEI. CDR3 length: 14 amino acids. The V end was cut by 8 bases, the J end by 0 bases, with 13 bases between. CDR3 in amino acids: CASVLLGMNTEAFF. The CDR3 DNA reads as TGTGCCAGCGTTTTGTTGGGGATGAACACTGAAGCTTTCTTT.

The chain combines TRBV25-1 with TRBJ1-6; TRBD1 might be the D (5 bases). This CDR3 has 15 amino acids. Trimming took 4 bases from V and 7 from J, leaving 14 bases between them. Germline V gene data show CDR1 as MGHDK and CDR2 as SYGVNS. The DNA of the CDR3 is TGTGCCAGCAGTGGTCCGGGGCGCGTGAATTCACCCCTCCACTTT. This gives the protein CASSGPGRVNSPLHF.

This rearrangement joins TRBV3-1 (or the pseudogene TRBV3-2) to TRBJ1-2, with D uncertain. V was trimmed by 4 bases and J by 3 bases, leaving 12 bases between them. There are 14 residues in the CDR3. From germline, CDR1 is LGHDT and CDR2 YNNKEL (reference sequence). The CDR3: CASSLTSGDYGYTF. CDR3 nucleotides: TGTGCCAGCAGCCTGACCAGCGGGGACTATGGCTACACCTTC.

The J gene is TRBJ2-4, the V gene TRBV29-1; D uncertain. Trimming shortened V by 8 bases and J by 0 bases, and 5 bases separated the two germline ends. CDR1 and CDR2 (germline): SQVTM, ANQGSEA. This CDR3 contains 11 residues. CDR3 protein: CSLTAKNIQYF. The CDR3 nucleotides read TGCAGCCTGACAGCCAAAAACATTCAGTACTTC.

The genes are TRBV7-2 and TRBJ1-2, with 9 bases that match TRBD1. This CDR3 is built from 18 residues. Unmatched junction bases numbered 11, after V lost 0 bases and J lost 3 bases. CDR1 and CDR2 from the germline V gene are SGHTA and FQGNSA. CDR3 region: CASSLAKAGTGRHYGYTF. The CDR3, as DNA: TGTGCCAGCAGCTTAGCCAAAGCGGGGACAGGGAGGCACTATGGCTACACCTTC. Looking up the rest from reference TRBV7-2 and TRBJ1-2 gives the full variable domain: GAGVSQSPSNKVTEKGKDVELRCDPISGHTALYWYRQSLGQGLEFLIYFQGNSAPDKSGLPSDRFSAERTGGSVSTLTIQRTQQEDSAVYLCASSLAKAGTGRHYGYTFGSGTRLTVV.